A single sample is the source of the 30 T cell receptor beta chains below, sequenced in a study of cytomegalovirus exposure and HLA in healthy donors. Clones were read by immunoSEQ multiplex PCR, and TCRdb kept only the in-frame ones, dropping some. This table has 150,000 to 200,000 clones, approximately 87% appearing once. Sequences were obtained from PBMCs. Receptors were obtained from a woman aged 30 to 39 in good health and CMV-seronegative.

Concerning this clone itself: The junction departs from germline at one end; a sequencing error may be responsible. This chain joins TRBV18 and TRBJ1-4; possible D gene TRBD1, 6 bases. The CDR3 totals 13 residues. Germline CDR1 KGHSH, CDR2 LQKENI. CDR3 region: CASSPQGNEKLFF. CDR3 in DNA: TGTGCCAGCTCTCCACAGGGTAATGAAAAACTGTTTTTT.

V usage is TRBV9 and J usage is TRBJ2-7; a weak D match, TRBD2 (6 bases). The CDR3 extends over 13 amino acids. Trimming cost V 2 bases and J 7 bases, with 13 bases left between them. Germline lookup yields CDR1 SGDLS and CDR2 YYNGEE. The CDR3 loop is CASSVDIRGEQYF. CDR3 nucleotide sequence: TGTGCCAGCAGCGTGGACATCCGGGGGGAGCAGTACTTC.

The chain couples TRBV19 to TRBJ2-1, with D uncertain. The V end was cut by 3 bases, the J end by 3 bases, with 9 bases between. The CDR3 has 14 amino acids. Germline V gene data show CDR1 as LNHDA and CDR2 as SQIVND (reference sequence). The CDR3: CASSMRLDYNEQFF. The CDR3 DNA is TGTGCCAGTAGTATGCGGTTGGACTACAATGAGCAGTTCTTC.

Written as DNA, the CDR3 is TGTGCCAGCAGCTTGGATCGGACAGGTCGTCTAGAGCAGTTCTTC. Translated, it gives CASSLDRTGRLEQFF. The rearrangement joins TRBV5-6 to TRBJ2-1, with TRBD1 matching over 7 bases. V dropped 0 bases and J dropped 10; count of bases not matched to a gene: 10. Germline V gene sequence: CDR1 SGHDT, CDR2 YYEEEE. The CDR3 has 15 amino acids.

The chain carries TRBV5-1 and TRBJ2-3; D unclear. Trimming took 6 bases from V and 2 from J, leaving 13 bases between them. The length of the CDR3 is 14 residues. CDR1 and CDR2 from the germline V gene are SGHRS and YFSETQ. CDR3 nucleotides: TGCGCCAGCACTGAGGCTAGGTACACAGATACGCAGTATTTT. Translation gives CASTEARYTDTQYF.

The rearrangement joins TRBV2 to TRBJ2-5; D is unresolved. Germline values: CDR1 SNHLY, CDR2 FYNNEI. The CDR3 is made up of 15 amino acids. V shed 6 bases and J shed 2 bases, with 16 bases lying between them. CDR3 nucleotides: TGTGCCAGCAGCCGGACCTCGACAACTCAAGAGACCCAGTACTTC. Its protein is CASSRTSTTQETQYF.

J is TRBJ2-1 and V is TRBV11-2; D is unresolved. The CDR3 consists of 14 residues. The germline CDR1 and CDR2 sequences are SGHAT and FQNNGV. V lost 3 bases to trimming and J lost 9 bases, with 15 bases between them. CDR3 coding DNA: TGTGCCAGCAGCTTTTTCCCAAAGTATGTTGAGCAGTTCTTC. Residues: CASSFFPKYVEQFF.

The chain carries TRBV5-1 and TRBJ2-7; D may be TRBD1 (5 bases). The ends were cut back, 0 bases at V and 7 bases at J, with 14 bases in the middle. The CDR3 consists of 14 residues. Germline V gene data show CDR1 as SGHRS and CDR2 as YFSETQ. CDR3 nucleotide sequence: TGCGCCAGCAGCTTGGAGGACACCGTCTGGGAGCAGTACTTC. This translates into CASSLEDTVWEQYF. The full variable domain, with the rest looked up from reference TRBV5-1 and TRBJ2-7, is KAGVTQTPRYLIKTRGQQVTLSCSPISGHRSVSWYQQTPGQGLQFLFEYFSETQRNKGNFPGRFSGRQFSNSRSEMNVSTLELGDSALYLCASSLEDTVWEQYFGPGTRLTVT.

V is TRBV25-1 and J is TRBJ1-2; perhaps TRBD1 as D (5 bases). CDR3 size: 13 residues. Germline-derived CDR1 and CDR2 are MGHDK and SYGVNS. V lost 3 bases, J lost 8 bases, and 13 bases lay in between. The CDR3 is CASSDVREGGYTF. For the CDR3, the DNA is TGTGCCAGCAGTGACGTCAGGGAAGGAGGCTACACCTTC.

The V and J genes are TRBV19 and TRBJ1-1, with TRBD1 as a possible D gene (6 bases). Germline lookup yields CDR1 LNHDA and CDR2 SQIVND (reference sequence). The CDR3 covers 12 residues. V was clipped by 9 bases and J by 11 bases, with 19 bases between them. CDR3 sequence reads: CASSGGPYAAFF. The CDR3 bases are TGTGCCAGCAGTGGGGGGCCATATGCTGCTTTCTTT.

V is TRBV5-6 and J is TRBJ2-7; D unclear. This CDR3 region has 11 residues. Germline assignment: CDR1 SGHDT and CDR2 YYEEEE. V lost 7 bases to trimming and J lost 7 bases, with 12 bases between them. The CDR3 sequence is CASSFSREQYF. CDR3 nucleotide sequence: TGTGCCAGCTCCTTCTCAAGGGAGCAGTACTTC.

Details on this clone: Because the CDR3's place on the DNA is in doubt, the DNA is left out and the CDR3 is given as listed by TCRdb. This chain joins TRBV28 and TRBJ1-2. The CDR3 length is 14 residues, termini included. Germline V CDR1 and CDR2: MDHEN, SYDVKM. The CDR3: CASSSSGAYDGYTF.

This chain uses TRBV5-6 with TRBJ2-2; D unresolved. Germline values: CDR1 SGHDT, CDR2 YYEEEE. CDR3 size: 14 residues. Trimming removed 2 bases at V and 0 bases at J, with 5 bases between. This chain's CDR3 is CASSFGPNTGELFF. DNA for the CDR3: TGTGCCAGCAGCTTTGGACCGAACACCGGGGAGCTGTTTTTT. Variable domain in full (rest from reference TRBV5-6 and TRBJ2-2): DAGVTQSPTHLIKTRGQQVTLRCSPKSGHDTVSWYQQALGQGPQFIFQYYEEEERQRGNFPDRFSGHQFPNYSSELNVNALLLGDSALYLCASSFGPNTGELFFGEGSRLTVL.

The CDR3 loop is CASSRAGTEKLFF. CDR3 DNA: TGTGCCAGCAGCCGAGCAGGGACTGAAAAACTGTTTTTT. This chain links TRBV5-4 with TRBJ1-4, with a weak D call TRBD1 (5 bases). Per the germline V gene, CDR1 is SGHNT and CDR2 is YYREEE (reference sequence). The CDR3 loop spans 13 amino acids. The V gene lost 4 bases and the J gene lost 7 bases, with 11 bases spanning the gap.

The chain is built from TRBV30 and TRBJ1-5, with 8 bases identical to TRBD1. This CDR3 has 13 residues. Germline V gene data show CDR1 as GTSNPN and CDR2 as SVGIG (reference sequence). The trim removed 4 bases at V and 5 bases at J, leaving 4 bases unmatched. DNA of the CDR3: TGTGCCTGGAATCAGGGGGCGCATCAGCCCCAGCATTTT. It translates to CAWNQGAHQPQHF. Together with reference TRBV30 and TRBJ1-5, the CDR3 gives the full variable domain: SQTIHQWPATLVQPVGSPLSLECTVEGTSNPNLYWYRQAAGRGLQLLFYSVGIGQISSEVPQNLSASRPQDRQFILSSKKLLLSDSGFYLCAWNQGAHQPQHFGDGTRLSIL.

The rearrangement joins TRBV11-3 to TRBJ1-1; tentative D call: TRBD1 (5 bases). V gave up 5 bases and J gave up 4 bases, with 8 bases separating them. CDR1 SGHNT and CDR2 YENEEA come from the germline V gene. The CDR3 totals 12 residues. The CDR3 is CASSPGGTEAFF. The DNA of the CDR3 is TGTGCCAGCAGCCCCGGGGGCACTGAAGCTTTCTTT.

V and J are TRBV5-5 and TRBJ1-6; D not resolved. There are 13 residues in the CDR3. The V end lost 2 bases, the J end lost 8 bases, and 8 bases lay between the germline ends. Germline-derived CDR1 and CDR2 are SGHKS and YYEKEE (reference sequence). DNA for the CDR3: TGTGCCAGCAGCTTTTACATGGATTCACCCCTCCACTTT. Its protein is CASSFYMDSPLHF.

The gene calls are TRBV5-1 and TRBJ2-7; a possible D gene is TRBD2 (6 bases). Trimming removed 3 bases from V and 2 bases from J, with 9 bases in between. The CDR3 runs 13 residues. Germline CDR1 reads SGHRS; CDR2 reads YFSETQ. CDR3 protein: CASSSEGPYEQYF. The CDR3 DNA is TGCGCCAGCAGCTCGGAGGGCCCCTACGAGCAGTACTTC.

This chain's CDR3 is CSVEWGPWTDTQYF. CDR3 DNA sequence: TGCAGCGTTGAATGGGGGCCTTGGACAGATACGCAGTATTTT. This rearrangement joins TRBV29-1 to TRBJ2-3; TRBD1 might be the D (6 bases). The ends were cut back, 2 bases at V and 3 bases at J, with 12 bases in the middle. The CDR3 extends over 14 amino acids. Germline CDR1 is SQVTM and CDR2 is ANQGSEA.

The genes are TRBV6-5 and TRBJ2-2; D unclear. The germline V gene encodes CDR1 MNHEY and CDR2 SVGAGI. The CDR3 consists of 15 residues. V gave up 2 bases and J gave up 0 bases, with 7 bases separating them. In nucleotides, the CDR3 is TGTGCCAGCAGTTACAGCCCTACGAACACCGGGGAGCTGTTTTTT. It encodes CASSYSPTNTGELFF.

The V call is TRBV5-1, the J call TRBJ2-3; D is perhaps TRBD2 (6 bases). Germline-derived CDR1 and CDR2 are SGHRS and YFSETQ. This CDR3 is built from 19 residues. Trimming shortened V by 0 bases and J by 5 bases, and 25 bases separated the two germline ends. CDR3 coding DNA: TGCGCCAGCAGCTTGGTTCAGGCCTACCGAGGTTCTAGCGTAGATACGCAGTATTTT. This gives the protein CASSLVQAYRGSSVDTQYF.

The V call is TRBV30, the J call TRBJ2-3; D remains unclear. The CDR3 is 13 residues long. The V end lost 6 bases, the J end lost 0 bases, and 10 bases lay between the germline ends. CDR1 GTSNPN and CDR2 SVGIG come from the germline V gene (reference sequence). The CDR3 DNA sequence: TGTGCCTGCATACTATCCAGCACAGATACGCAGTATTTT. Its protein product is CACILSSTDTQYF.

This clone was observed once. The chain links TRBV19 to TRBJ2-4, with D possibly TRBD1 on 7 matching bases. In germline, CDR1 is LNHDA, CDR2 SQIVND (reference sequence). The germline V and J ends were trimmed by 3 bases and 7 bases, with 16 bases remaining between them. The CDR3 totals 15 residues. CDR3 DNA sequence: TGTGCCAGTAGTATCCCCCCCGCAGGGGGGAACATTCAGTACTTC. Its protein is CASSIPPAGGNIQYF.

This chain joins TRBV27 and TRBJ2-1; no firm D call. The CDR3 length is 14 residues. CDR1 is MNHEY, CDR2 SMNVEV, per germline (reference sequence). The V gene lost 5 bases and the J gene lost 9 bases, with 17 bases spanning the gap. The CDR3 sequence is CASSPPGRVGEQFF. DNA of the CDR3: TGTGCCAGCAGTCCACCCGGCCGAGTCGGTGAGCAGTTCTTC.

The chain carries TRBV27 and TRBJ2-1; D is perhaps TRBD1 (6 bases). V was shortened by 5 bases and J by 0 bases, with 14 bases between the two germline ends. The CDR3 is 16 residues long. Per germline, CDR1 MNHEY and CDR2 SMNVEV (reference sequence). CDR3 in amino acids: CASSRLTGVSYNEQFF. CDR3 in DNA: TGTGCCAGCAGTCGCCTGACAGGAGTCTCCTACAATGAGCAGTTCTTC.

This clone was recorded once. The chain employs TRBV5-5 and TRBJ1-3; TRBD1 might be the D (6 bases). Trimming stripped 5 bases from V and 4 bases from J, with 13 bases between. The length of the CDR3 is 14 residues. Germline V lookup: CDR1 SGHKS, CDR2 YYEKEE (reference sequence). CDR3 DNA sequence: TGTGCCAGCAGTCCACAGGGTCCCGGAAACACCATATATTTT. Amino acid sequence: CASSPQGPGNTIYF.

This clone has only a few counts. The chain joins TRBV27 to TRBJ1-2; 7 nucleotides match TRBD1. The junction had 3 bases not matched to a gene; V was cut back by 6 bases and J by 2 bases. The CDR3 spans 13 residues. The V gene's germline CDR1 is MNHEY and CDR2 SMNVEV (reference sequence). CDR3 coding DNA: TGTGCCAGCAGCAAACAGGGGAACTATGGCTACACCTTC. Its translation: CASSKQGNYGYTF.

V gene TRBV7-2 combines with J gene TRBJ2-1; no definite D call. CDR3 length equals 14 residues. The ends were cut back, 5 bases at V and 8 bases at J, with 16 bases in the middle. From germline, CDR1 is SGHTA and CDR2 FQGNSA. CDR3 amino acids: CASSPRGPADEQFF. In DNA, the CDR3 is TGTGCCAGCAGCCCAAGAGGTCCTGCGGATGAGCAGTTCTTC.

This chain uses TRBV19 with TRBJ2-2; the D is unclear. The CDR3 sequence is 14 residues long. The ends were cut back, 7 bases at V and 2 bases at J, with 11 bases in the middle. Germline V gene sequence: CDR1 LNHDA, CDR2 SQIVND (reference sequence). The chain's CDR3 is CASKGQVNTGELFF. The CDR3, as DNA: TGTGCCAGTAAAGGGCAGGTTAACACCGGGGAGCTGTTTTTT.

This clone was observed a handful of times. The chain uses TRBV4-2 and TRBJ1-4, with D perhaps matching TRBD1 (6 bases). The CDR3 contains 15 residues. Between the trimmed V and J ends, which lost 0 bases and 5 bases, there was a span of 10 bases. Per the germline V gene, CDR1 is LGHNA and CDR2 is YNFKEQ. CDR3 DNA sequence: TGTGCCAGCAGCCAAGATCACGGACAGAATGAAAAACTGTTTTTT. Translating it yields CASSQDHGQNEKLFF.